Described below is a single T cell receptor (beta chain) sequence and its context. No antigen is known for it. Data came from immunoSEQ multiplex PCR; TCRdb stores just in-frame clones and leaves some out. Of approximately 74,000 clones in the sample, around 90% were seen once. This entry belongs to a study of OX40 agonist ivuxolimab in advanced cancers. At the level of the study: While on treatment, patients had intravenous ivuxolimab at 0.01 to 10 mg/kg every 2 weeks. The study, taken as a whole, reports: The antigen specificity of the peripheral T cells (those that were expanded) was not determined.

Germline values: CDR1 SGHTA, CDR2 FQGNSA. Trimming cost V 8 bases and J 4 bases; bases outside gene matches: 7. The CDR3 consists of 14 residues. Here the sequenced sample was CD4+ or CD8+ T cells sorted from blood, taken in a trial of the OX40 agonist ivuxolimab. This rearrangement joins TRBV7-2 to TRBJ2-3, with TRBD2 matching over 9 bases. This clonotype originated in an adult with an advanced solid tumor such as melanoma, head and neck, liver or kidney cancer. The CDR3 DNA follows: TGTGCCAGCTTTCGCCGCGGGGGGGCAGATACGCAGTATTTT. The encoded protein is CASFRRGGADTQYF.